This TCR beta chain stems from a study of long-term antiretroviral therapy in people with HIV. CDR1 and CDR2 from the germline V gene are MNHNS and SASEGT. The germline V and J ends were trimmed by 7 bases and 7 bases, with 19 bases remaining between them. The CDR3 is 15 residues long. This was the immunoSEQ v3.0 assay at survey level. Sequencing used immunoSEQ multiplex PCR; TCRdb keeps in-frame clones, though not all of them. The sample lists 24,000 or so clones, 80% to 90% occurring once. V usage is TRBV6-1 and J usage is TRBJ1-4; D call uncertain. This sample comprised unsorted PBMCs, obtained 3 years after starting antiretroviral therapy. This TCR derives from a man aged 18 to 30 with HIV. CDR3 sequence (DNA): TGTGCCAGCACCGCCCCCGGGAGGGAATCTGAAAAACTGTTTTTT. Its protein is CASTAPGRESEKLFF.